This TCR beta chain emerged from a study of Ad26.COV2.S vaccination and SARS-CoV-2 variants (dated by TCRdb to the early 2020s). With respect to the entire study: Donors in the vaccine arm were drawn from COV1001, a phase I-IIa trial of Ad26.COV2.S in healthy adults that was multicentre, randomized, double-blind and placebo-controlled. Ad26.COV2.S was given intramuscularly at 5x10^10 or 1x10^11 viral particles, as a single shot or as two shots 56 days apart. Sequencing of the TCRbeta repertoire served to evaluate the specificity and breadth of SARS-CoV-2-reactive T cell receptors following Ad26.COV2.S vaccination. A total of 32 samples were included in the TCR-sequenced set, comprising roughly 19 Ad26.COV2.S vaccine recipients, 5 placebo recipients and 8 SARS-CoV-2 convalescent individuals. Trial participants were randomized into five groups of five, in which low-dose or high-dose Ad26.COV2.S was given once or twice, or placebo was given on both occasions. Investigators remained blinded to trial group allocation during experiments and outcome assessment.

The immunoSEQ Assay was the method used to sequence TCRbeta CDR3 regions. After extraction, genomic DNA underwent amplification by bias-controlled multiplex PCR, followed by high-throughput sequencing. For the original study's pipeline: To quantify the absolute abundance of every unique TCRbeta CDR3 region, sequences were collapsed and filtered. Usable DNA was measured by amplifying reference genes present in all nucleated cells, and TCRbeta template counts were normalized to that usable DNA to estimate T cell fraction. Repertoire TCRs were annotated as SARS-CoV-2-specific when V gene, CDR3 amino acid sequence and J gene were exactly matched to a known reactive TCR set. The reference SARS-CoV-2 TCR set was obtained from MIRA and was filtered for enrichment in COVID-19-positive ImmuneCODE repertoires, whereby public or cross-reactive TCRs were removed. Based on the MIRA antigens, annotated TCRs were further analysed at the level of specific ORF or position within ORF. Breadth was defined as annotated unique rearrangements over total unique productive rearrangements; depth was the summed frequency of those rearrangements. Group comparisons of TCR breadth used two-sided Wilcoxon rank-sum tests. Imported from immuneACCESS, the table was reduced by TCRdb to in-frame sequences with V and J called. These copies leave out some clones; in studies compared against another copy, an unresolved V gene accounts for under half, and the cause of the remainder is not known. D and trimming come from the DNA, and the V and J calls and clone size come from that table. The sample table contains hundreds of thousands of clones; only one count was recorded for approximately 86% of them. The ten largest clones represent about 10% of the sample.

On this clone itself: The antigen it binds to is not known. Base qualities were left out, and no much larger clone turns up one base away.

Results the study describes overall, beyond this receptor: According to the authors, total T cell responses may have been underestimated by the TCR breadth and depth analyses. The study was not powered for comparison of responses between vaccine doses or regimens. Vaccine and placebo recipients had comparable non-spike TCR breadth, which fits with the vaccine containing only spike. Ad26.COV2.S recipients had higher spike-specific TCR breadth than placebo recipients (P = 0.0014). After vaccination, substantial breadth of spike-specific CD8+ and CD4+ T cell responses was reported.

From the germline V gene, CDR1 is SGHDT and CDR2 is YYEEEE. Reading from cysteine to phenylalanine, the CDR3 counts 15 amino acids. Only the CDR3 part of the read is kept: 45 bases, read in frame from the first base. V lost 7 bases and J lost 0 bases; the stretch between them is 14 bases long. This sample's treatment or condition label indicates: some 20 received Ad26.COV2.S at low or high dose, single or two shots; 5 received placebo; per-sample allocation not given. Repertoires of vaccine and placebo recipients were sequenced from samples collected on day 63 after the first injection. In Cohort 1b, roughly 25 adults aged 18-55 years were enrolled at a single site in Boston, USA, between 29 July and 7 August 2020. Ad26.COV2.S was a replication-incompetent adenovirus type 26 vector that expressed a prefusion-stabilized SARS-CoV-2 spike protein derived from the original Wuhan strain.

The chain is assembled from TRBV5-6 and TRBJ1-3; the D gene is possibly TRBD1, with 5 bases matching. The clonotype was recovered from a person aged 18 to 65 who received the Ad26.COV2.S COVID-19 vaccine or a placebo. The input for sequencing was peripheral blood, taken in a trial of Ad26.COV2.S vaccine versus placebo. The CDR3 has the sequence CASGMRGSSGNTIYF. In nucleotides, the sequence is TGTGCCAGCGGGATGCGGGGGTCCTCTGGAAACACCATATATTTT.